Shown below are 8 T cell receptor beta chains from a single sample sequenced in a study of shared clonotypes between healthy human individuals. The naive CD8 subset, CD45RO-negative cells positively selected for CCR7, excluded terminally differentiated effector memory CD45RA+ cells. Assay: immunoSEQ multiplex PCR; the TCRdb copy retains only in-frame clones and omits some. The sample includes roughly 770,000 clones, about 96% of them seen just once. Sequencing used naive CD8+ T cells sorted from blood. Every receptor here comes from a man aged 25-45 years in good health.

The chain employs TRBV19 and TRBJ2-6; no reliable D call. In germline, CDR1 is LNHDA, CDR2 SQIVND (reference sequence). The CDR3 consists of 15 residues. Trimming shortened V by 6 bases and J by 0 bases, and 9 bases separated the two germline ends. This CDR3 is CASSLTHSGANVLTF. As DNA, the CDR3 is TGTGCCAGTAGCCTTACACACTCTGGGGCCAACGTCCTGACTTTC.

This clone has just one count. The chain employs TRBV5-6 and TRBJ2-7, with D possibly matching TRBD2 (5 bases). This CDR3 is 13 amino acids long. From germline, CDR1 is SGHDT and CDR2 YYEEEE. Trimming removed 6 bases at V and 5 bases at J, with 15 bases between. This CDR3 is CASTVLRGNEQYF. CDR3 coding DNA: TGTGCCAGCACTGTCCTTCGGGGAAACGAGCAGTACTTC.

The count of this clone is one. V usage is TRBV4-1 and J usage is TRBJ2-7; 11 bases fit TRBD1. V was clipped by 0 bases and J by 6 bases; unmatched bases: 7. This CDR3 has 16 amino acids. The germline gives CDR1 MGHRA, CDR2 YSYEKL. The CDR3 loop is CASSQDWDRGLGEQYF. The CDR3 nucleotides read TGCGCCAGCAGCCAAGATTGGGACAGGGGGTTGGGCGAGCAGTACTTC.

The gene calls are TRBV30 and TRBJ1-1; no definite D call. The CDR3 sequence is 12 residues long. The V end lost 4 bases, the J end lost 6 bases, and 12 bases lay between the germline ends. CDR1 is GTSNPN and CDR2 is SVGIG in the germline V gene (reference sequence). CDR3 loop: CAWKGAPPEAFF. The CDR3 DNA sequence: TGTGCCTGGAAGGGTGCCCCCCCTGAAGCTTTCTTT.

V gene TRBV7-2 combines with J gene TRBJ2-3, with 9 bases fitting TRBD2. V trimming: 5 bases; J trimming: 3 bases; junction bases outside the gene matches: 9. This CDR3 is built from 16 residues. Germline lookup yields CDR1 SGHTA and CDR2 FQGNSA. CDR3 amino acids: CASSPGLAKGTDTQYF. In nucleotides, the CDR3 is TGTGCCAGCAGCCCTGGACTAGCGAAGGGAACAGATACGCAGTATTTT.

This chain links TRBV6-4 with TRBJ2-1, with 13 bases lining up with TRBD2. Trimming removed 5 bases from V and 13 bases from J; junction bases left unmatched: 17. The V gene's germline CDR1 is MRHNA and CDR2 SNTAGT. This CDR3 comprises 17 residues. The CDR3 is CASSINPGLAGPNPQFF. CDR3 DNA sequence: TGTGCCAGCAGTATCAACCCGGGACTAGCGGGACCAAACCCTCAGTTCTTC.

On this clone itself: Distinct nucleotide sequences in the sample also encode this CDR3. The chain joins TRBV28 to TRBJ2-7, with D possibly matching TRBD1 (7 bases). The CDR3 contains 15 residues. Germline assignment: CDR1 MDHEN and CDR2 SYDVKM. V lost 1 base and J lost 2, with 12 bases in between. CDR3 sequence: CASSLLAGGPYEQYF. The CDR3 bases are TGTGCCAGCAGTTTATTGGCAGGGGGGCCCTACGAGCAGTACTTC.

The chain carries TRBV6-1 and TRBJ2-1; 12 bases map to TRBD2. Losses at the gene ends were 0 bases for V and 5 bases for J; bases not matched to a gene: 5. Germline CDR1 and CDR2: MNHNS and SASEGT. The CDR3 is 17 amino acids. CDR3 protein: CASSEARLAGAHNEQFF. The CDR3 DNA reads as TGTGCCAGCAGTGAAGCTAGACTAGCGGGAGCTCACAATGAGCAGTTCTTC.